These T cell receptor beta chains were read from a single sample in a study of blood T cells in healthy people across ages. TCRdb re-called the 5' RACE reads with MiXCR, one entry per CDR3 protein. The sample yields 710,000 or so distinct CDR3 sequences, 22% seen once. What was sequenced was blood. The receptors were sampled from a man between 65 and 85 years old in good health. Each CDR3 is given with its conserved first and last residue. Fields, in order: J gene, CDR3 length, V gene, CDR3 protein.

J: TRBJ2-1
length: 16
V: TRBV12-3/TRBV12-4
CDR3: CASSLAGVRLSSEQFF

J: -
length: 17
V: TRBV20-1
CDR3: CSARDHYGGLYSYEQYF

J: TRBJ1-4
length: 15
V: TRBV6-2/TRBV6-3
CDR3: CASGTPGRSNEKLFF

J: TRBJ1-6
length: 17
V: TRBV5-1
CDR3: CASSRTGPFSYNSPLHF

J: TRBJ2-7
length: 17
V: TRBV5-1
CDR3: CASSEGLAGGLPYEQYF

J: TRBJ2-2
length: 15
V: TRBV29-1
CDR3: CSVVIAGGPIGELFF

J: TRBJ2-2
length: 13
V: TRBV6-5
CDR3: CASSPTATGELFF

J: TRBJ2-3
length: 16
V: TRBV20-1
CDR3: CSARDPARDGSDTQYF

J: TRBJ2-3
length: 14
V: TRBV7-2
CDR3: CASRLGGGTDTQYF

J: TRBJ1-4
length: 14
V: TRBV14
CDR3: CASSLGGINEKLFF

J: -
length: 14
V: TRBV20-1
CDR3: CSARDPGGGVEQYF

J: TRBJ1-1
length: 15
V: TRBV5-1
CDR3: CASTFGGLLNTEAFF

J: TRBJ2-2
length: 15
V: TRBV29-1
CDR3: CSVGVRDTNTGELFF

J: TRBJ2-2
length: 16
V: TRBV20-1
CDR3: CSISGTSVSNTGELFF

J: TRBJ2-3
length: 15
V: TRBV29-1
CDR3: CSGTGLAGGRDTQYF

J: TRBJ2-3
length: 12
V: TRBV29-1
CDR3: CSVDVGTDTQYF

J: TRBJ1-2
length: 13
V: TRBV7-2
CDR3: CASSLDRGQRYTF

J: -
length: 16
V: TRBV4-2
CDR3: CASSSLSPRNTDTQHF

J: TRBJ2-4
length: 13
V: TRBV28
CDR3: CASPRGRKNIQYF

J: TRBJ2-3
length: 16
V: TRBV24-1
CDR3: CATSDFARGVPNTQYF

J: TRBJ2-2
length: 15
V: TRBV5-1
CDR3: CASSLDRVDTGELFF

J: TRBJ2-7
length: 13
V: TRBV7-6
CDR3: CASSTTLGYEQYF

J: TRBJ2-5
length: 15
V: TRBV12-5
CDR3: CASGRGQGLRETQYF

J: TRBJ2-2
length: 16
V: TRBV4-1
CDR3: CASSLGTGTNTGELFF

J: TRBJ1-1
length: 13
V: TRBV5-5
CDR3: CASSLRAVTEAFF

J: TRBJ2-1
length: 14
V: TRBV18
CDR3: CASSPDRGVNEQFF

J: TRBJ2-3
length: 15
V: TRBV7-6
CDR3: CASSLEVYDTDTQYF

J: TRBJ2-1
length: 15
V: TRBV24-1
CDR3: CATSDGGLGLNEQFF

J: TRBJ1-2
length: 8
V: TRBV7-9
CDR3: CASSLYTF

J: TRBJ2-3
length: 15
V: TRBV12-3/TRBV12-4
CDR3: CASSFSPGDTDTQYF

J: TRBJ2-2
length: 14
V: TRBV5-1
CDR3: CASRSQGATGELFF

J: TRBJ1-1
length: 13
V: TRBV6-1
CDR3: CASIQGVNTEAFF

J: TRBJ2-1
length: 12
V: TRBV12-3/TRBV12-4
CDR3: CASTRAFNEQFF

J: TRBJ2-3
length: 14
V: TRBV5-1
CDR3: CASQASFGPDTQYF

J: TRBJ2-7
length: 12
V: TRBV6-6
CDR3: CASSTGAPEQYF